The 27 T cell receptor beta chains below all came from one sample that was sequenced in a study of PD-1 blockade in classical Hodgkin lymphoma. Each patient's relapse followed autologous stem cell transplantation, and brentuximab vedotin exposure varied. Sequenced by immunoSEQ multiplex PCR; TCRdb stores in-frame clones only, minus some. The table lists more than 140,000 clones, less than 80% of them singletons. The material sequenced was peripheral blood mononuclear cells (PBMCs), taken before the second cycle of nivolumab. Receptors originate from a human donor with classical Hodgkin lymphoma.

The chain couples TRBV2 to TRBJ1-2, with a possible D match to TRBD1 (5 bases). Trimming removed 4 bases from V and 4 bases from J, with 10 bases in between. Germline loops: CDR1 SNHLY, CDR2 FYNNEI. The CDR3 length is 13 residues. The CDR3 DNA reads TGTGCCAGCAGTGGGGGGGTGTCCTATGGCTACACCTTC. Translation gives CASSGGVSYGYTF.

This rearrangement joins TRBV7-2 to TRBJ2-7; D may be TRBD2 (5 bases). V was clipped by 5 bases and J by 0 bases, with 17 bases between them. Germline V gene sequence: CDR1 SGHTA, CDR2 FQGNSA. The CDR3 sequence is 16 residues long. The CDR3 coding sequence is TGTGCCAGCAGCCCCCCGGACTGGCCCAGCTCCTACGAGCAGTACTTC. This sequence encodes CASSPPDWPSSYEQYF.

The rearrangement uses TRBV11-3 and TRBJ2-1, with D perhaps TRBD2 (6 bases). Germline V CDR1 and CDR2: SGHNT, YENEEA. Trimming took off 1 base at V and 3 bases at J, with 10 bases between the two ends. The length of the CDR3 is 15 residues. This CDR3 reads CASSLGDSYYNEQFF. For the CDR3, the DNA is TGTGCCAGCAGCTTAGGGGACTCTTACTACAATGAGCAGTTCTTC.

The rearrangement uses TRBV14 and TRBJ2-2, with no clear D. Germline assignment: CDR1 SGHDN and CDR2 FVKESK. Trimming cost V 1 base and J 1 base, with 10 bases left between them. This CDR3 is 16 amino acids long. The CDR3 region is CASSQGRAGNTGELFF. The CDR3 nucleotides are TGTGCCAGCAGCCAAGGAAGGGCAGGGAACACCGGGGAGCTGTTTTTT.

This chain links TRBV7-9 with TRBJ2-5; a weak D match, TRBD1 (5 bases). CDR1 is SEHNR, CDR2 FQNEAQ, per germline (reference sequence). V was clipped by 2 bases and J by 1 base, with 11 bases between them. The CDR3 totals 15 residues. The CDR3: CASSLSRQFQETQYF. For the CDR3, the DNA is TGTGCCAGCAGCTTATCTCGACAGTTCCAAGAGACCCAGTACTTC.

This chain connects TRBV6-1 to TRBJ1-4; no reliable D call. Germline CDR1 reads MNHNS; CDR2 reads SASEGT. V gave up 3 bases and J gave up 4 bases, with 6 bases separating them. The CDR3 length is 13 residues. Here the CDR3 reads CASSEEFNEKLFF. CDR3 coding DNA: TGTGCCAGCAGTGAGGAATTTAATGAAAAACTGTTTTTT.

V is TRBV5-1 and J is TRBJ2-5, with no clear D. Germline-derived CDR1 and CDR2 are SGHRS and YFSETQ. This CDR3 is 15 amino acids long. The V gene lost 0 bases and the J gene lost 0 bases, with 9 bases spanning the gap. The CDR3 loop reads CASSLAVGYQETQYF. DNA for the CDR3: TGCGCCAGCAGCTTGGCCGTGGGGTACCAAGAGACCCAGTACTTC.

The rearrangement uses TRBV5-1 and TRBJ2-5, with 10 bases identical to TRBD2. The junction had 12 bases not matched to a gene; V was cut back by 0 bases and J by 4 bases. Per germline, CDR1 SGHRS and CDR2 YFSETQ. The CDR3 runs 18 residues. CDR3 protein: CASSLGDTAGGPGETQYF. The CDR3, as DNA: TGCGCCAGCAGCTTGGGTGATACAGCGGGGGGGCCGGGAGAGACCCAGTACTTC. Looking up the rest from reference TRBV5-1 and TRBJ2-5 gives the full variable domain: KAGVTQTPRYLIKTRGQQVTLSCSPISGHRSVSWYQQTPGQGLQFLFEYFSETQRNKGNFPGRFSGRQFSNSRSEMNVSTLELGDSALYLCASSLGDTAGGPGETQYFGPGTRLLVL.

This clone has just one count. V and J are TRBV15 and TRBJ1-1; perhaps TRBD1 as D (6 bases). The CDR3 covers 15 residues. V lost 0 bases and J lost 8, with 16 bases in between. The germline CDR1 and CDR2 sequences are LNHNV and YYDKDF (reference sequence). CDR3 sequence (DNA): TGTGCCACCAGCAGAGACCGCCTGGACAGCCGGGAAGCTTTCTTT. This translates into CATSRDRLDSREAFF.

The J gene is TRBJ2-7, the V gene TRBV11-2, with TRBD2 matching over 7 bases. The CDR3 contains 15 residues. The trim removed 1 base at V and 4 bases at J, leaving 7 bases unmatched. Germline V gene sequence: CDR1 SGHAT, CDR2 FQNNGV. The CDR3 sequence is CASSLALWGGYEQYF. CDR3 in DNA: TGTGCCAGCAGCTTAGCCCTTTGGGGGGGATACGAGCAGTACTTC.

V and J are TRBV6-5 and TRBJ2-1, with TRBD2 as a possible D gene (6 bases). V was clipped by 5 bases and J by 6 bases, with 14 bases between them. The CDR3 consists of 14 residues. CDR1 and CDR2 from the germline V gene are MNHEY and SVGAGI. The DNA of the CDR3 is TGTGCCAGCAGTCCCCCGTGGGGACTCAATGAGCAGTTCTTC. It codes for CASSPPWGLNEQFF.

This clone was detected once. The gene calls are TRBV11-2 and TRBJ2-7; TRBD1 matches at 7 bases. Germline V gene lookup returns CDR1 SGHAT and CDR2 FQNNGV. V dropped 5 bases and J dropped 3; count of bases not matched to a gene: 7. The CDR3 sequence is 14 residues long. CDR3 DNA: TGTGCCAGCAGCCGCCTGACAGGGAACTACGAGCAGTACTTC. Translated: CASSRLTGNYEQYF.

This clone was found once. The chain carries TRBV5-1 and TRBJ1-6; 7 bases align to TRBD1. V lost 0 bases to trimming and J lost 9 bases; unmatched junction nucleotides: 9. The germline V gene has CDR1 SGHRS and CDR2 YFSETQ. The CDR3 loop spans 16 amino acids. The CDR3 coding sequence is TGCGCCAGCAGCTTGGCCAAGACAGGGCAGGGTTCACCCCTCCACTTT. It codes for CASSLAKTGQGSPLHF.

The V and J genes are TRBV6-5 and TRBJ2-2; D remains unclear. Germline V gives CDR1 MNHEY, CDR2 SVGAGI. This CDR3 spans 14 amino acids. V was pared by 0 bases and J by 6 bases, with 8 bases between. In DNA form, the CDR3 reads TGTGCCAGCAGTTACTCGTTGGCGGCCGGGGAGCTGTTTTTT. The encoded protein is CASSYSLAAGELFF.

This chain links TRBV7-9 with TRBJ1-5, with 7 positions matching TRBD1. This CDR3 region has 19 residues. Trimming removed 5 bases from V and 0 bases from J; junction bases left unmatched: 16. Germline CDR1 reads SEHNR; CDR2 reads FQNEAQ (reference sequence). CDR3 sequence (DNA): TGTGCCAGCAGCGCCTGGGGGACAGCCGAACCCTATAGCAATCAGCCCCAGCATTTT. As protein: CASSAWGTAEPYSNQPQHF.

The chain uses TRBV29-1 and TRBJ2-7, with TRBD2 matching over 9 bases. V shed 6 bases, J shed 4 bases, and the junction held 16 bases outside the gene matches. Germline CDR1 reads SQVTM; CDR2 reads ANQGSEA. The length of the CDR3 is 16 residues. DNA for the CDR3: TGCAGCGTGGGAAGGGGGGCCCCAGCGGGGGGATACGAGCAGTACTTC. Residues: CSVGRGAPAGGYEQYF.

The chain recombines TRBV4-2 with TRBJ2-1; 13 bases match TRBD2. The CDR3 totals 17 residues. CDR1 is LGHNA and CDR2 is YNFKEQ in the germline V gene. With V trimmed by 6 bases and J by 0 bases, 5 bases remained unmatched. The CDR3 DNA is TGTGCCAGCAGGCGACTAGCGGGGGGTTCCTCCTACAATGAGCAGTTCTTC. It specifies CASRRLAGGSSYNEQFF.

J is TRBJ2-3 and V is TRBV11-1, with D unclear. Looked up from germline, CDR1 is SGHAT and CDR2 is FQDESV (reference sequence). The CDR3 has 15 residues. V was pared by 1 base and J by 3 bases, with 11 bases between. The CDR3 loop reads CASSLGRTSTDTQYF. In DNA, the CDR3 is TGTGCCAGCAGCTTAGGGCGGACCAGTACAGATACGCAGTATTTT. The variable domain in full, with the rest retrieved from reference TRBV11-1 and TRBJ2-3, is EAEVAQSPRYKITEKSQAVAFWCDPISGHATLYWYRQILGQGPELLVQFQDESVVDDSQLPKDRFSAERLKGVDSTLKIQPAELGDSAMYLCASSLGRTSTDTQYFGPGTRLTVL.

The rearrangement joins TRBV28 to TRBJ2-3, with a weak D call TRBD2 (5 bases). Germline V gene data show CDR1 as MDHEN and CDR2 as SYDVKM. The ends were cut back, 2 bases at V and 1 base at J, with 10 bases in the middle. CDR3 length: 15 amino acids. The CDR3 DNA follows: TGTGCCAGCAGTTTAGCCCGGACTGGCACAGATACGCAGTATTTT. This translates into CASSLARTGTDTQYF. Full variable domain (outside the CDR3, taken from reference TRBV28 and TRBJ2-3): DVKVTQSSRYLVKRTGEKVFLECVQDMDHENMFWYRQDPGLGLRLIYFSYDVKMKEKGDIPEGYSVSREKKERFSLILESASTNQTSMYLCASSLARTGTDTQYFGPGTRLTVL.

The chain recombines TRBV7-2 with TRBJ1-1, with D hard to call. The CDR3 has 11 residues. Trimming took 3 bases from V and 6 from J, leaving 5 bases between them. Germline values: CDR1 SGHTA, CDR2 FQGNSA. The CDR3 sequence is CASSFGSEAFF. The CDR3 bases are TGTGCCAGCAGCTTCGGCTCTGAAGCTTTCTTT.

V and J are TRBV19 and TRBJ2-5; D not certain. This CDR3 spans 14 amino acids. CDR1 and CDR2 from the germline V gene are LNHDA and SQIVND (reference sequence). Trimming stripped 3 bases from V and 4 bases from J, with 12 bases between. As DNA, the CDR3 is TGTGCCAGTAGTATCCATGCAGAAGGAGAGACCCAGTACTTC. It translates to CASSIHAEGETQYF.

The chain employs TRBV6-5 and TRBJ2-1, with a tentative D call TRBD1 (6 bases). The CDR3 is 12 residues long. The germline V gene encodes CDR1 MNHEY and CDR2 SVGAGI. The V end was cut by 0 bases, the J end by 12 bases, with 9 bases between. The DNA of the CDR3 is TGTGCCAGCAGTTACTCGGTCAGGGGGCAGTTCTTC. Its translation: CASSYSVRGQFF.

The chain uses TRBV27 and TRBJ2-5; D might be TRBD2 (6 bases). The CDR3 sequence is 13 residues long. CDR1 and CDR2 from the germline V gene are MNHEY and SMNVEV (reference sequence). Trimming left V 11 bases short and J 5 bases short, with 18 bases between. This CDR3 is CAVRGGGGETQYF. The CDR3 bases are TGTGCCGTGAGGGGTGGTGGAGGGGAGACCCAGTACTTC.

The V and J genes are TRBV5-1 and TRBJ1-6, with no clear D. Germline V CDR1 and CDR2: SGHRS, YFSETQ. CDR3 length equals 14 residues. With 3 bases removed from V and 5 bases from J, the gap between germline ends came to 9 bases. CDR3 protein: CASSSLGDNSPLHF. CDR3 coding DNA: TGCGCCAGCAGCTCCCTTGGGGATAATTCACCCCTCCACTTT.

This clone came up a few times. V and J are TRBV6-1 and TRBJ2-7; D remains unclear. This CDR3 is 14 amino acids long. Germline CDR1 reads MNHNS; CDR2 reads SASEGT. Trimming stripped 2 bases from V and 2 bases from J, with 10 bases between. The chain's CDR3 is CASSEIRTAYEQYF. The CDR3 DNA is TGTGCCAGCAGTGAAATTAGGACGGCCTACGAGCAGTACTTC.

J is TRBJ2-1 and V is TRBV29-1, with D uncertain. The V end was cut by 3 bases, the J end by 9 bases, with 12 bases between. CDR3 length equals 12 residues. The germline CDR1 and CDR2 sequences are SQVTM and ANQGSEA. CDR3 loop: CSVDATPSEQFF. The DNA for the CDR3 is TGCAGCGTTGATGCTACTCCCAGTGAGCAGTTCTTC.

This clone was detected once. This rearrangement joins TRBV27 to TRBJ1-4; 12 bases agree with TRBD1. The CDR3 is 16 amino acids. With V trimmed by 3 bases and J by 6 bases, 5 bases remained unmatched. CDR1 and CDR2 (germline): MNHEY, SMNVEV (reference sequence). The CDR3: CASSFGTGGGDEKLFF. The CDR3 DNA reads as TGTGCCAGCAGTTTCGGGACAGGGGGCGGTGATGAAAAACTGTTTTTT. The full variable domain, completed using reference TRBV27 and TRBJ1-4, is EAQVTQNPRYLITVTGKKLTVTCSQNMNHEYMSWYRQDPGLGLRQIYYSMNVEVTDKGDVPEGYKVSRKEKRNFPLILESPSPNQTSLYFCASSFGTGGGDEKLFFGSGTQLSVL.